The text below deals with one TCR beta chain. Its cognate antigen is unknown. Donors were healthy Caucasian individuals from Russia aged about 6 to 90. Donors each provided about 10 milliliters of peripheral blood. The data stem from a study of blood T cells in healthy people across ages. Overall study findings and caveats: More naive CD4+ cells and higher diversity were found in long-lived than in aged donors.

V lost 4 bases to trimming and J lost 6 bases, with 15 bases between them. This CDR3 has 14 amino acids. Germline V gene data show CDR1 as SGHDT and CDR2 as YYEEEE. Alongside a J-beta primer mix, a sample-barcoded 5' primer served in a second PCR lasting roughly 6 to 12 cycles. The authors tagged each cDNA molecule using a template-switch adaptor with 12 random nucleotides. TCRdb itself ran the 5' RACE reads through MiXCR, one entry per CDR3 protein. The sample holds roughly 1,800,000 distinct CDR3 sequences, about 49% seen once. Sequencing used blood. The gene calls are TRBV5-6 and TRBJ2-3; no firm D call. The TCR comes from a woman in her forties in good health. Written as DNA, the CDR3 is TGTGCCAGCAGCGTCACCCCAAGCGCGGATACGCAGTATTTT. Translation gives CASSVTPSADTQYF.